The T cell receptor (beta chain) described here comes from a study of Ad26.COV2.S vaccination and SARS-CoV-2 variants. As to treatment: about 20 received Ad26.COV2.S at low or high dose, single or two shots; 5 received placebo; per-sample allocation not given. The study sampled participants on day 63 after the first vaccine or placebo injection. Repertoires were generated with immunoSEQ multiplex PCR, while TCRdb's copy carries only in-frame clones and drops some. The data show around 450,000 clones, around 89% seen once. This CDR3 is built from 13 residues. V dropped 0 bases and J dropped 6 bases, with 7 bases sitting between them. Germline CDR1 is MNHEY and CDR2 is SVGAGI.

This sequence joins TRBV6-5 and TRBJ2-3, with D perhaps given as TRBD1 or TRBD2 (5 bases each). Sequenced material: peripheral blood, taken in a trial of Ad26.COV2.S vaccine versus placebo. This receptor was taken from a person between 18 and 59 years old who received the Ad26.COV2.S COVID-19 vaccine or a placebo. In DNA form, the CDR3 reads TGTGCCAGCAGTTACTCGTGGGGGGATACGCAGTATTTT. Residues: CASSYSWGDTQYF.